The rows below give T cell receptor beta chains drawn from one sample of a study of beta chain features in type 1 diabetes. Data came from immunoSEQ multiplex PCR; TCRdb stores just in-frame clones and leaves some out. The repertoire holds about 150,000 clones, with 11% as singletons. The specimen sequenced was central memory CD4+ T cells from blood. These receptors originate from a man between 18 and 29 years old in good health. Both conserved end residues are part of each CDR3. D genes are given only for firm matches. Clone size, where shown, is once, few, many, or a class for clones that have expanded.

abundance: -; d_gene: -; j_gene: TRBJ2-7; v_gene: TRBV6-5; CDR3nt: TGTGCCAGCAGCACCAACGTCGAGCAGTACTTC; CDR3aa: CASSTNVEQYF
abundance: few; d_gene: -; j_gene: TRBJ2-6; v_gene: TRBV18; CDR3nt: TGTGCCAGCTCACCCCCCCAGCAGCTAAGCTCTGGGGCCAACGTCCTGACTTTC; CDR3aa: CASSPPQQLSSGANVLTF
abundance: few; d_gene: -; j_gene: TRBJ1-1; v_gene: TRBV11-2; CDR3nt: TGTGCCAGCGGGGTGAACACTGAAGCTTTCTTT; CDR3aa: CASGVNTEAFF
abundance: few; d_gene: -; j_gene: TRBJ2-7; v_gene: TRBV7-9; CDR3nt: TGTGCCAGCAGCTCGGAGGGCGGTGCGAAGCAGTACTTC; CDR3aa: CASSSEGGAKQYF
abundance: -; d_gene: TRBD1; j_gene: TRBJ2-7; v_gene: TRBV7-9; CDR3nt: TGTGCCAGCAGCCTCGGACAGGGGAACGAGCAGTACTTC; CDR3aa: CASSLGQGNEQYF
abundance: few; d_gene: -; j_gene: TRBJ1-2; v_gene: TRBV7-2; CDR3nt: TGTGCCAGCAGCTTAGGTGGGGTCCCTAACTATGGCTACACCTTC; CDR3aa: CASSLGGVPNYGYTF
abundance: -; d_gene: -; j_gene: TRBJ2-3; v_gene: TRBV9; CDR3nt: TGTGCCAGCAGCGTAATGGGCAGCACAGATACGCAGTATTTT; CDR3aa: CASSVMGSTDTQYF
abundance: -; d_gene: -; j_gene: TRBJ1-2; v_gene: TRBV25-1; CDR3nt: TGTGCCAGCAGTGAATGGGAATATGGCTACACCTTC; CDR3aa: CASSEWEYGYTF
abundance: -; d_gene: -; j_gene: TRBJ2-1; v_gene: TRBV7-3; CDR3nt: TGTGCCAGCAGCTTTGGGAGTGTGTACAATGAGCAGTTCTTC; CDR3aa: CASSFGSVYNEQFF
abundance: few; d_gene: TRBD2; j_gene: TRBJ2-1; v_gene: TRBV7-3; CDR3nt: TGTGCCAGCAGCTCTTCCGGACTAGCGGGAGTAGGGAATGAGCAGTTCTTC; CDR3aa: CASSSSGLAGVGNEQFF
abundance: many; d_gene: -; j_gene: TRBJ2-1; v_gene: TRBV7-8; CDR3nt: TGTGCCAGCAGCAGGCCGGGCAAGATCGGCAATGAGCAGTTCTTC; CDR3aa: CASSRPGKIGNEQFF
abundance: -; d_gene: -; j_gene: TRBJ2-7; v_gene: TRBV6-5; CDR3nt: TGTGCCAGCAGCCGACCTAGCACATACGAGCAGTACTTC; CDR3aa: CASSRPSTYEQYF
abundance: few; d_gene: TRBD2; j_gene: TRBJ2-1; v_gene: TRBV9; CDR3nt: TGTGCCAGCAGCGTAGGGGCGACTAGCGACTACAATGAGCAGTTCTTC; CDR3aa: CASSVGATSDYNEQFF
abundance: -; d_gene: TRBD2; j_gene: TRBJ2-1; v_gene: TRBV5-1; CDR3nt: TGCGCCAGCAGCCGGACTAGCGGGGGTTCCTACAATGAGCAGTTCTTC; CDR3aa: CASSRTSGGSYNEQFF
abundance: few; d_gene: -; j_gene: TRBJ1-1; v_gene: TRBV29-1; CDR3nt: TGCAGCGTTGAAGGAAAAGGGAACACTGAAGCTTTCTTT; CDR3aa: CSVEGKGNTEAFF
abundance: -; d_gene: -; j_gene: TRBJ2-4; v_gene: TRBV21-1; CDR3nt: TGTGCCAGCTCCCCGGAACAGGGACTAGCCAAAAACATTCAGTACTTC; CDR3aa: CASSPEQGLAKNIQYF
abundance: few; d_gene: TRBD1; j_gene: TRBJ2-7; v_gene: TRBV7-2; CDR3nt: TGTGCCAGCAGCGCGAGACAGGGACCCTACGAGCAGTACTTC; CDR3aa: CASSARQGPYEQYF
abundance: few; d_gene: TRBD2; j_gene: TRBJ2-3; v_gene: TRBV7-9; CDR3nt: TGTGCCAGCAGCTCCCCGGGGGGGAGCACAGATACGCAGTATTTT; CDR3aa: CASSSPGGSTDTQYF
abundance: few; d_gene: -; j_gene: TRBJ1-3; v_gene: TRBV7-2; CDR3nt: TGTGCCAGCAGGATAGCACGGGAGTCCTCTGGAAACACCATATATTTT; CDR3aa: CASRIARESSGNTIYF
abundance: -; d_gene: TRBD1; j_gene: TRBJ2-7; v_gene: TRBV19; CDR3nt: TGTGCCAGTAGTATTGCAGGGACAGCCTCCTACGAGCAGTACTTC; CDR3aa: CASSIAGTASYEQYF
abundance: few; d_gene: TRBD1; j_gene: TRBJ2-1; v_gene: TRBV7-8; CDR3nt: TGTGCCAGCAGCTCGGACAGGTCCAATGAGCAGTTCTTC; CDR3aa: CASSSDRSNEQFF
abundance: -; d_gene: -; j_gene: TRBJ2-5; v_gene: TRBV7-8; CDR3nt: TGTGCCAGCAGCCCCGGGACTTTGCAAGAGACCCAGTACTTC; CDR3aa: CASSPGTLQETQYF
abundance: -; d_gene: TRBD1; j_gene: TRBJ1-2; v_gene: TRBV19; CDR3nt: TGTGCCAGTAGTGCGGACAGGGGAAACTATGGCTACACCTTC; CDR3aa: CASSADRGNYGYTF
abundance: -; d_gene: -; j_gene: TRBJ1-2; v_gene: TRBV30; CDR3nt: TGTGCCTGGTTTCCCTCCGGGACCCTGCCTCTGTATGGCTACACCTTC; CDR3aa: CAWFPSGTLPLYGYTF
abundance: few; d_gene: TRBD2; j_gene: TRBJ2-3; v_gene: TRBV4-1; CDR3nt: TGCGCCAGCAGCCACAACTTAGCGGGGGGCACAGATACGCAGTATTTT; CDR3aa: CASSHNLAGGTDTQYF
abundance: -; d_gene: -; j_gene: TRBJ2-3; v_gene: TRBV7-2; CDR3nt: TGTGCCAGCAGCCAGTCGGCGGGGCCAGATACGCAGTATTTT; CDR3aa: CASSQSAGPDTQYF
abundance: -; d_gene: -; j_gene: TRBJ1-1; v_gene: TRBV2; CDR3nt: TGTGCCACGTTGACAGACTCAAACACTGAAGCTTTCTTT; CDR3aa: CATLTDSNTEAFF
abundance: few; d_gene: TRBD2; j_gene: TRBJ2-1; v_gene: TRBV7-2; CDR3nt: TGTGCCAGCAGCTCCTCCGTGGGAGGGGTCCCCAATGAGCAGTTCTTC; CDR3aa: CASSSSVGGVPNEQFF
abundance: -; d_gene: TRBD2; j_gene: TRBJ2-7; v_gene: TRBV6-5; CDR3nt: TGTGCCAGCAGGGGGACTAGCGCGCCTGACGAGCAGTACTTC; CDR3aa: CASRGTSAPDEQYF
abundance: many; d_gene: TRBD2; j_gene: TRBJ2-7; v_gene: TRBV7-9; CDR3nt: TGTGCCAGCAGCTTCGAGGGAGGGACCTACGAGCAGTACTTC; CDR3aa: CASSFEGGTYEQYF
abundance: -; d_gene: TRBD1; j_gene: TRBJ1-1; v_gene: TRBV29-1; CDR3nt: TGCAGCGTAATGACAGGGCGGAAGACTGAAGCTTTCTTT; CDR3aa: CSVMTGRKTEAFF
abundance: -; d_gene: -; j_gene: TRBJ2-1; v_gene: TRBV21-1; CDR3nt: TGTGCCAGCAGCACAATTGCCATCATAACTCGAGAGCAGTTCTTC; CDR3aa: CASSTIAIITREQFF
abundance: medium-sized; d_gene: -; j_gene: TRBJ2-1; v_gene: TRBV4-3; CDR3nt: TGCGCCAGCAGCCAAGAGGGGAATGAGCAGTTCTTC; CDR3aa: CASSQEGNEQFF
abundance: few; d_gene: TRBD2; j_gene: TRBJ2-1; v_gene: TRBV7-2; CDR3nt: TGTGCCAGCAGCCCCCGGACTAGCGGGGAGCAGTTCTTC; CDR3aa: CASSPRTSGEQFF
abundance: -; d_gene: -; j_gene: TRBJ1-5; v_gene: TRBV30; CDR3nt: TGTGCCTGGAATCGACCCGGTCAGCCCCAGCATTTT; CDR3aa: CAWNRPGQPQHF
abundance: -; d_gene: -; j_gene: TRBJ2-7; v_gene: TRBV7-6; CDR3nt: TGTGCCAGCAGCCAAAGCGTGCAGGGACCCTACGAGCAGTACTTC; CDR3aa: CASSQSVQGPYEQYF
abundance: few; d_gene: -; j_gene: TRBJ2-3; v_gene: TRBV29-1; CDR3nt: TGCAGCGTGGAATCGGGGGCCGATACGCAGTATTTT; CDR3aa: CSVESGADTQYF
abundance: -; d_gene: -; j_gene: TRBJ2-3; v_gene: TRBV7-2; CDR3nt: TGTGCCAGCAGCCGTACTAATGGGGGGAGTAGCACAGATACGCAGTATTTT; CDR3aa: CASSRTNGGSSTDTQYF
abundance: -; d_gene: TRBD2; j_gene: TRBJ2-2; v_gene: TRBV7-2; CDR3nt: TGTGCCAGCAGCACGGGACTAGCGGGATTCACCGGGGAGCTGTTTTTT; CDR3aa: CASSTGLAGFTGELFF
abundance: once; d_gene: -; j_gene: TRBJ2-5; v_gene: TRBV9; CDR3nt: TGTGCCAGCAGCGTAGCTGTATCAGTCGGCCAAGAGACCCAGTACTTC; CDR3aa: CASSVAVSVGQETQYF
abundance: -; d_gene: -; j_gene: TRBJ1-5; v_gene: TRBV9; CDR3nt: TGTGCCAGCAGCTTATGGGGAGATCAGCCCCAGCATTTT; CDR3aa: CASSLWGDQPQHF
abundance: few; d_gene: -; j_gene: TRBJ1-2; v_gene: TRBV25-1; CDR3nt: TGTGCCAGCAGTGAATTCGGGGTTGGTTATGGCTACACCTTC; CDR3aa: CASSEFGVGYGYTF